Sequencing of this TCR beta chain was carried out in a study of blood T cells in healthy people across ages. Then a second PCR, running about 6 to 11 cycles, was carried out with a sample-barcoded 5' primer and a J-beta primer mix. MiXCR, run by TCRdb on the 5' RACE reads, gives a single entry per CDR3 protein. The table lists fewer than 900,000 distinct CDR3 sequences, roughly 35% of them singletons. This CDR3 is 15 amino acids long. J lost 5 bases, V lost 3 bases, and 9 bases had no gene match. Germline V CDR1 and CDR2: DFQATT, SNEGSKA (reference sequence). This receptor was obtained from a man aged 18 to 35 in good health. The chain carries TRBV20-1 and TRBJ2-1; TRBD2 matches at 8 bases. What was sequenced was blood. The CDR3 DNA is TGCAGTGCTAGGGGTCCGGGAGGGGACCACAATGAGCAGTTCTTC. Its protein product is CSARGPGGDHNEQFF.